The 14 T cell receptor beta chains listed next were all sequenced from one sample in a study of CD8+ T cells in alopecia areata. cDNA prepared by RNA extraction and subsequent reverse transcription served as the template for sequencing. Sequencing used immunoSEQ multiplex PCR; TCRdb keeps in-frame clones, though not all of them. The sample holds around 290,000 clones, and no clone turns up only once. Markers used for sorting pooled cutaneous lymph node cells were CD4, CD8alpha, NKG2D, NKG2ACE and others. The source material was CD4+ T cells sorted from a lymph node. These receptors came from a C3H/HeJ mouse with alopecia areata. The strain is characterized by the MHC haplotype H2-k.

This clone appeared a few times. Mouse gene names and germline throughout. The read terminates 4 residues ahead of where the CDR3 ends, so the germline J gene completes it. The sample carries other DNA sequences with the same CDR3. The genes are TRBV13-2 and TRBJ2-5; 7 bases are shared with TRBD1. CDR1 NNHNN and CDR2 SYGAGS come from the germline V gene (reference sequence). This CDR3 has 14 amino acids. The CDR3 protein is CASGDAAGGDTQYF. Incomplete CDR3 DNA: TGTGCCAGCGGTGATGCGGCAGGGGGAGAC.

Note on this clone: The genes and germline here are from mouse. The observed sequence ends 3 residues before the CDR3 terminus, with the missing tail filled in from the germline J gene. The chain couples TRBV1 to TRBJ1-6, with TRBD1 as a possible D gene (6 bases). Being an ORF, TRBJ1-6 has a function that is uncertain. Trimming cost V 0 bases and J 11 bases, with 11 bases left between them. Germline lookup yields CDR1 NSQYPW and CDR2 LRSPGD (reference sequence). There are 14 residues in the CDR3. The part of the CDR3 DNA that was read is TGCACCTGCAGTGCAGATTCAGGGGCGGCGCCC. This gives the protein CTCSADSGAAP. The complete CDR3 reads CTCSADSGAAPLYF.

This clone was detected a few times. Genes and germline are mouse. CDR3 bases read: TGTGCCAGCAGTGAGTGGGGGAATGCAGAA. Protein sequence: CASSEWGNAE. The entire CDR3 protein reads CASSEWGNAETLYF. V gene TRBV13-1 combines with J gene TRBJ2-3; D might be TRBD2 (6 bases). Read data end 4 residues before the CDR3 end; the end is taken from the germline J gene. CDR3 length equals 14 residues. Germline V CDR1 and CDR2: NSHNY, SYGAGN. V was trimmed by 2 bases and J by 2 bases, leaving 9 bases between them.

On this clone: Germline and genes: mouse. The sequence runs out 4 residues before the end of the CDR3; the remainder is reconstructed from the germline J gene. The gene calls are TRBV13-2 and TRBJ1-1; 7 bases fit TRBD1. Germline trimming cut 1 base from V and 0 bases from J; bases unmatched to any gene: 3. This CDR3 is 15 amino acids long. Germline CDR1 is NNHNN and CDR2 is SYGAGS (reference sequence). The CDR3 spells CASGDTGDANTEVFF. CDR3 bases read: TGTGCCAGCGGTGATACAGGGGATGCAAACACA.

In the case of this clone: Genes and germline are mouse. The read ends 4 residues before the CDR3 terminus; that terminus is restored from the germline J gene. The chain uses TRBV13-2 and TRBJ2-7; 14 bases fit TRBD2. V lost 3 bases and J lost 3; bases outside the gene matches: 2. Germline CDR1 reads NNHNN; CDR2 reads SYGAGS (reference sequence). This CDR3 is 15 amino acids long. CDR3 region: CASGGGLGGRYEQYF. Partial CDR3 DNA: TGTGCCAGCGGTGGGGGACTGGGGGGGCGCTAT.

To note about this clone: Gene and germline names: mouse. The missing CDR3 end, 4 residues past where the read stops, is filled in from the germline J gene. The V call is TRBV5, the J call TRBJ2-7, with 10 bases aligning to TRBD1. Germline V gene data show CDR1 as LGHNA and CDR2 as YNLKQL (reference sequence). This CDR3 has 15 residues. Trimming removed 2 bases from V and 3 bases from J; junction bases left unmatched: 4. The CDR3 DNA, read in part, is TGTGCCAGCAGCCAAAGGCGGGACAGGGGCTAT. This sequence encodes CASSQRRDRGY. The entire CDR3 protein is CASSQRRDRGYEQYF.

This clone has more than one count but fewer than ten. The genes are named according to mouse. The read ends 4 residues shy of where the CDR3 ends; the end is completed using the germline J gene. The V gene is TRBV13-2, the J gene TRBJ2-1, with TRBD1 matching over 9 bases. The V segment lost 0 bases and the J segment 3 bases; nucleotides outside the gene matches: 4. Germline-derived CDR1 and CDR2 are NNHNN and SYGAGS (reference sequence). CDR3 length: 16 residues. The CDR3 sequence: CASGDAGQGSYAEQFF. The sequenced CDR3 bases are TGTGCCAGCGGTGATGCGGGACAGGGTAGCTATGCT.

In regard to this clone: Gene names are mouse gene names. The observed sequence ends 4 residues before the CDR3 terminus, with the missing tail filled in from the germline J gene. This specimen includes other DNA sequences encoding the same CDR3. The V and J genes are TRBV13-1 and TRBJ1-1; 10 nucleotides agree with TRBD1. J was trimmed by 3 bases and V by 0 bases; bases with no gene match: 2. CDR3 length equals 15 residues. The germline gives CDR1 NSHNY, CDR2 SYGAGN. The CDR3 bases that were read are TGTGCCAGCAGTGATGCGGGACAGGGGTACACA. It yields the protein CASSDAGQGYT. The full CDR3 reads CASSDAGQGYTEVFF.

This clone was counted between two and nine times. Gene names are mouse gene names. The CDR3 extends 4 residues past the end of the read, so its final part is completed from the germline J gene. The chain employs TRBV3 and TRBJ1-1; 9 bases are shared with TRBD1. Germline CDR1 and CDR2: SNHLY and FYNGKV (reference sequence). This CDR3 spans 14 amino acids. The CDR3 sequence: CASSLGDRVGEVFF. The part of the CDR3 DNA that was read is TGTGCCAGCAGCTTAGGGGACAGGGTAGGA.

With respect to this clone: Each gene name is a mouse one. The read halts 4 residues ahead of the CDR3 end, with the missing end drawn from the germline J gene. The V and J genes are TRBV13-1 and TRBJ2-3, with D possibly TRBD1 on 7 matching bases. This CDR3 is built from 17 residues. V was shortened by 4 bases and J by 1 base, with 19 bases between the two germline ends. Germline values: CDR1 NSHNY, CDR2 SYGAGN. CDR3 sequence: CASSPGGMGFGAETLYF. Partial CDR3 DNA: TGTGCCAGCAGTCCAGGGGGGATGGGGTTTGGTGCAGAA.

With regard to this clone: The germline and genes are mouse ones. Read data end 4 residues before the CDR3 end; the end is taken from the germline J gene. The rearrangement uses TRBV31 and TRBJ2-2; 9 bases match TRBD2. With V trimmed by 3 bases and J by 2 bases, 7 bases remained unmatched. CDR1 and CDR2 from the germline V gene are GKSSPN and SITVG. This CDR3 spans 16 amino acids. The sequenced CDR3 bases are TGTGCCTGGAGCCCCACTGGGGGGAGGAACACCGGG. Translated: CAWSPTGGRNTG. From start to end, the CDR3 is CAWSPTGGRNTGQLYF.

As concerns this clone: The gene symbols are mouse symbols. The read gets to within 4 residues of the CDR3 end, and the germline J gene fills in the rest. The sample carries other DNA sequences with the same CDR3. This chain uses TRBV13-1 with TRBJ2-1; TRBD2 agrees at 8 bases. Germline V gives CDR1 NSHNY, CDR2 SYGAGN. CDR3 length: 13 residues. The sequenced part of the CDR3 DNA is TGTGCCAGCAGTGATCGGGGGGGCGCT. This codes for CASSDRGGA. The entire CDR3 is CASSDRGGAEQFF.

This clone was counted only a few times. Genes here carry mouse names. From the germline J gene comes the end of the CDR3, since the read stops 4 residues before it. This sequence joins TRBV19 and TRBJ2-3; D remains unclear. Germline CDR1 reads FNHDT; CDR2 reads SITEND (reference sequence). The CDR3 length is 12 residues. Partial CDR3 DNA: TGTGCCAGCAGTATCATGGGAGAA. It translates to CASSIMGE. The whole CDR3 protein reads CASSIMGETLYF.

The sample holds a few counts of this clone. Genes and germline come from the mouse. The sequenced fragment ends 4 residues before the CDR3 boundary, so the rest is inferred from the germline J gene. The chain recombines TRBV31 with TRBJ2-2, with D unresolved. This CDR3 spans 13 amino acids. Trimming took 1 base from V and 1 from J, leaving 4 bases between them. Germline values: CDR1 GKSSPN, CDR2 SITVG. CDR3 residues: CAWSPKNTGQLYF. The sequenced CDR3 bases are TGTGCCTGGAGTCCCAAAAACACCGGG.